These 19 T cell receptor beta chains share one sample of origin, sequenced in a study of OX40 agonist ivuxolimab in advanced cancers. Assay used: immunoSEQ multiplex PCR; TCRdb lists only in-frame clones, some missing. The sample holds 15,000 to 20,000 clones, 90% seen once. The sequenced sample was CD4+ or CD8+ T cells sorted from blood, obtained in a trial of the OX40 agonist ivuxolimab. The receptor source for this set is an adult with an advanced solid tumor such as melanoma, head and neck, liver or kidney cancer.

This clone was counted once. The rearrangement links TRBV6-5 to TRBJ1-4; no clear D. V lost 1 base, J lost 11 bases, and 5 bases lay in between. The germline V gene has CDR1 MNHEY and CDR2 SVGAGI. The CDR3 extends over 11 amino acids. The CDR3 loop is CASSYLGKLFF. DNA for the CDR3: TGTGCCAGCAGTTACTTGGGGAAACTGTTTTTT.

The chain links TRBV4-1 to TRBJ2-7; the D gene is possibly TRBD1 (6 bases). CDR1 and CDR2 (germline): MGHRA, YSYEKL. CDR3 length: 14 residues. V was trimmed by 0 bases and J by 4 bases, leaving 10 bases between them. The CDR3 nucleotides read TGCGCCAGCAGCCAAGATAGGGACACTTACGAGCAGTACTTC. It is translated as CASSQDRDTYEQYF.

The genes are TRBV29-1 and TRBJ2-1; 13 bases align to TRBD2. This CDR3 is 19 amino acids long. The V and J ends lost 7 bases and 2 bases, in that order; junction bases with no gene match: 17. The germline CDR1 and CDR2 sequences are SQVTM and ANQGSEA. The CDR3 coding sequence is TGCAGCGCCGTATTACCGGGACTAGCGGGACTCTACACCTACAATGAGCAGTTCTTC. Translating it yields CSAVLPGLAGLYTYNEQFF.

This clone was detected only a few times. The chain uses TRBV29-1 and TRBJ1-2; maybe TRBD1 (5 bases). This CDR3 contains 14 residues. CDR1 and CDR2 from the germline V gene are SQVTM and ANQGSEA. The V end was cut by 0 bases, the J end by 4 bases, with 12 bases between. The CDR3 reads CSVEDGQGLYGYTF. The DNA of the CDR3 is TGCAGCGTTGAAGACGGGCAGGGTCTCTATGGCTACACCTTC.

The chain employs TRBV5-4 and TRBJ2-3; 10 bases are a match to TRBD2. V lost 0 bases, J lost 2 bases, and 3 bases stayed unmatched. The CDR3 loop spans 16 amino acids. Germline V gene sequence: CDR1 SGHNT, CDR2 YYREEE (reference sequence). The CDR3 sequence: CASSLELAGVTDTQYF. CDR3 DNA sequence: TGTGCCAGCAGCTTGGAGCTAGCGGGAGTCACAGATACGCAGTATTTT.

V and J are TRBV15 and TRBJ1-1; D is ambiguous. Trimming removed 5 bases from V and 1 base from J, with 14 bases in between. CDR3 size: 15 residues. Germline V lookup: CDR1 LNHNV, CDR2 YYDKDF (reference sequence). Here the CDR3 reads CATSAQDGENTEAFF. CDR3 sequence (DNA): TGTGCCACCAGCGCGCAGGACGGGGAGAACACTGAAGCTTTCTTT.

This rearrangement joins TRBV9 to TRBJ1-1, with 10 bases identical to TRBD1. There are 21 residues in the CDR3. J was trimmed by 0 bases and V by 4 bases; bases with no gene match: 21. The V gene's germline CDR1 is SGDLS and CDR2 YYNGEE. In DNA form, the CDR3 reads TGTGCCAGCAGCTCAGGGGGGACAGGGGACGAGATTCCGTTCATGAACACTGAAGCTTTCTTT. It yields the protein CASSSGGTGDEIPFMNTEAFF. Full variable domain (outside the CDR3, taken from reference TRBV9 and TRBJ1-1): DSGVTQTPKHLITATGQRVTLRCSPRSGDLSVYWYQQSLDQGLQFLIQYYNGEERAKGNILERFSAQQFPDLHSELNLSSLELGDSALYFCASSSGGTGDEIPFMNTEAFFGQGTRLTVV.

CDR3 DNA sequence: TGCAGCGTTGAAGACGGATCTCCCCTGAGCACCGGGGAGCTGTTTTTT. This codes for CSVEDGSPLSTGELFF. This sequence joins TRBV29-1 and TRBJ2-2; D uncertain. This CDR3 is built from 16 residues. CDR1 and CDR2 from the germline V gene are SQVTM and ANQGSEA. V shed 0 bases and J shed 4 bases, with 15 bases lying between them.

The chain joins TRBV9 to TRBJ2-2; 14 positions agree with TRBD2. V shed 4 bases and J 4 bases; nucleotides not matched to a gene: 9. Germline CDR1 is SGDLS and CDR2 is YYNGEE. This CDR3 is 18 amino acids long. DNA of the CDR3: TGTGCCAGCAGCTCTAGGACTAGCGGGAGGTCCCCCACCGGGGAGCTGTTTTTT. It encodes CASSSRTSGRSPTGELFF.

The chain couples TRBV4-1 to TRBJ2-7; 10 bases are a match to TRBD1. This CDR3 region has 14 residues. The V segment lost 1 base and the J segment 3 bases; nucleotides outside the gene matches: 0. CDR1 is MGHRA and CDR2 is YSYEKL in the germline V gene. The CDR3 DNA sequence: TGCGCCAGCAGCCAAGGGGACAGGGGCTACGAGCAGTACTTC. It is translated as CASSQGDRGYEQYF.

This rearrangement joins TRBV4-3 to TRBJ1-4; D is unresolved. V was trimmed by 0 bases and J by 0 bases, leaving 8 bases between them. This CDR3 is 16 amino acids long. The germline gives CDR1 LGHNA, CDR2 YSLEER. The CDR3 spells CASSQERKSTNEKLFF. CDR3 nucleotides: TGCGCCAGCAGCCAAGAGAGAAAGTCAACTAATGAAAAACTGTTTTTT.

The J gene is TRBJ2-7, the V gene TRBV6-5; tentative D call: TRBD2 (5 bases). In germline, CDR1 is MNHEY, CDR2 SVGAGI. V was pared by 3 bases and J by 2 bases, with 14 bases between. This CDR3 region has 15 residues. The chain's CDR3 is CASSYTSPEAYEQYF. The DNA for the CDR3 is TGTGCCAGCAGTTATACTAGTCCCGAAGCCTACGAGCAGTACTTC.

The CDR3 nucleotides read TGCACCAGCAGCCCAAAGGCCCCGTTCTGTTGGTACTTC. Residues: CTSSPKAPFCWYF. The chain links TRBV1 to TRBJ2-7. TRBV1 is marked as a pseudogene. This CDR3 comprises 13 residues.

The chain carries TRBV6-5 and TRBJ2-7; D is unresolved. The CDR3 sequence is 13 residues long. V gave up 5 bases and J gave up 4 bases, with 12 bases separating them. Germline V gene lookup returns CDR1 MNHEY and CDR2 SVGAGI. The CDR3 protein is CASSHPPWYEQYF. The CDR3 region has the DNA TGTGCCAGCAGTCACCCGCCCTGGTACGAGCAGTACTTC.

This chain links TRBV20-1 with TRBJ2-1; D gene uncertain. The V gene lost 0 bases and the J gene lost 8 bases, with 5 bases spanning the gap. Per the germline V gene, CDR1 is DFQATT and CDR2 is SNEGSKA (reference sequence). The CDR3 runs 11 residues. The CDR3: CSARDLDEQFF. The DNA for the CDR3 is TGCAGTGCTAGAGATTTGGATGAGCAGTTCTTC.

The V and J genes are TRBV4-3 and TRBJ2-7; no definite D call. Germline lookup yields CDR1 LGHNA and CDR2 YSLEER. The CDR3 has 14 residues. The V end lost 3 bases, the J end lost 5 bases, and 14 bases lay between the germline ends. CDR3 sequence: CASSHNWRFDEQYF. In DNA, the CDR3 is TGCGCCAGCAGCCACAACTGGAGATTCGACGAGCAGTACTTC.

The chain links TRBV28 to TRBJ2-7, with 10 nucleotides matching TRBD1. CDR3 length equals 16 residues. CDR1 and CDR2 from the germline V gene are MDHEN and SYDVKM. Trimming took 3 bases from V and 0 from J; bases not matched to a gene: 5. The CDR3 loop reads CASSFPGQGPSYEQYF. Here the CDR3 DNA reads TGTGCCAGCAGTTTTCCGGGACAGGGGCCCTCCTACGAGCAGTACTTC.

This clone was observed a handful of times. The chain couples TRBV6-1 to TRBJ2-7; D gene uncertain. The CDR3 totals 11 residues. From germline, CDR1 is MNHNS and CDR2 SASEGT. The V end lost 5 bases, the J end lost 0 bases, and 2 bases lay between the germline ends. The CDR3: CASSFSYEQYF. CDR3 in DNA: TGTGCCAGCAGTTTCTCCTACGAGCAGTACTTC.

The chain carries TRBV6-6 and TRBJ1-2, with 9 bases fitting TRBD1. Per germline, CDR1 MNHNY and CDR2 SVGAGI (reference sequence). This CDR3 is built from 15 residues. V lost 5 bases, J lost 6 bases, and 10 bases stayed unmatched. CDR3 loop: CASSPLRDRADGYTF. DNA of the CDR3: TGTGCCAGCAGTCCGCTTCGGGACAGGGCAGATGGCTACACCTTC.